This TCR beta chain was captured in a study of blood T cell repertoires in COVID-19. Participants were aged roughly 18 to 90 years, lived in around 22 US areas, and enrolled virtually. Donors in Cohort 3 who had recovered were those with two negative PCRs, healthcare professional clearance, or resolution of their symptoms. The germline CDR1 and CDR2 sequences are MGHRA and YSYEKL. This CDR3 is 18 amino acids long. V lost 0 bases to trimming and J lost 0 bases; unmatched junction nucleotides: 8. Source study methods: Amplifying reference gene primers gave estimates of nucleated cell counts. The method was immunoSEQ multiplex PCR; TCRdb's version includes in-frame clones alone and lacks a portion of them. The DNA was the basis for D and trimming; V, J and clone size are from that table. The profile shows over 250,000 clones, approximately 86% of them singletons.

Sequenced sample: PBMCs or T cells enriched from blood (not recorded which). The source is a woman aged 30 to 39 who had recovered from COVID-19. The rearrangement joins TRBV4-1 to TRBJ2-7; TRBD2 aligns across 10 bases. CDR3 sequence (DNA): TGCGCCAGCAGCCAAGACCCGGGACTAGCGCCGATCTCCTACGAGCAGTACTTC. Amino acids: CASSQDPGLAPISYEQYF.